One TCR beta chain is described in this entry. V lost 1 base to trimming and J lost 4 bases; unmatched junction nucleotides: 2. From germline, CDR1 is MNHNS and CDR2 SASEGT. The CDR3 length is 14 residues. Use of 60 Vbeta and 13 Jbeta primers characterized the PCR. Sequencing used immunoSEQ multiplex PCR; TCRdb keeps in-frame clones, though not all of them. This sample carries about 170,000 clones, 79% of them seen once, and the ten largest clones take approximately 2.1%. The data originate from a study of cytomegalovirus exposure and HLA in healthy donors. The source material was PBMCs. This TCR derives from a woman in her forties or fifties in good health and CMV-seronegative. V and J are TRBV6-1 and TRBJ2-5, with 8 positions matching TRBD1. The CDR3 region is CASSEGGTGETQYF. The CDR3 region has the DNA TGTGCCAGCAGTGAAGGGGGGACAGGAGAGACCCAGTACTTC.